These 3 T cell receptor beta chains originate from one sample sequenced in a study of beta chain features in type 1 diabetes. Expressed TCRB transcripts were sequenced because the entire RNA isolate underwent reverse transcription. TCRdb's table, derived via immunoSEQ multiplex PCR, lists solely in-frame clones and lacks some. The sample has 200,000 to 250,000 clones, 9.5% to 13% seen once. The sequenced sample consisted of central memory CD4+ T cells from blood. The receptor source for this set is a man aged 18 to 35 in good health.

The V and J genes are TRBV4-3 and TRBJ2-1; 8 bases fit TRBD2. In germline, CDR1 is LGHNA, CDR2 YSLEER. The V and J ends lost 3 bases and 10 bases, in that order; junction bases with no gene match: 8. The CDR3 has 14 amino acids. The DNA of the CDR3 is TGCGCCAGCAGCCACGGGACTAGTGGACGGGAGCAGTTCTTC. Residues: CASSHGTSGREQFF.

This clone was observed many times. The genes are TRBV10-3 and TRBJ2-5, with a possible D match to TRBD1 (5 bases). Between the trimmed V and J ends, which lost 8 bases and 4 bases, there was a span of 14 bases. The CDR3 loop spans 13 amino acids. Germline V gives CDR1 ENHRY, CDR2 SYGVKD. In DNA form, the CDR3 reads TGTGCCATCGGTGGGCAGGGTGCAGAGACCCAGTACTTC. Encoded protein: CAIGGQGAETQYF.

This clone was detected a few times. The V call is TRBV28, the J call TRBJ2-5; D gene uncertain. CDR1 and CDR2 from the germline V gene are MDHEN and SYDVKM. The CDR3 loop spans 17 amino acids. V was cut by 6 bases and J by 5 bases, with 25 bases left in between. The CDR3 region has the DNA TGTGCCAGCAGCAACCGGCAGGCCGTCGGAGCGAAGGAGACCCAGTACTTC. Amino acid sequence: CASSNRQAVGAKETQYF.